The sequence of this T cell receptor beta chain was determined in a study of blood T cell repertoires in COVID-19. Study as a whole: The analysed material was cDNA or gDNA that came from T cells, B-cell-depleted T cells, or PBMCs.

How the authors handled the data: Nucleated cell number was recorded as an estimate derived from reference gene primer amplification. Profiled with immunoSEQ multiplex PCR; TCRdb holds only in-frame clones, not every one. V, J and clone size are taken as reported in that table, and D and trimming were inferred from the DNA itself. Of roughly 79,000 clones in the sample, 87% were seen once. Germline V CDR1 and CDR2: SNHLY, FYNNEI. This CDR3 comprises 12 residues. Trimming removed 8 bases at V and 5 bases at J, with 12 bases between. This chain connects TRBV2 to TRBJ1-1; D is uncertain. The sequence was obtained from a woman between 45 and 65 years old with acute or convalescent COVID-19. Sequenced: peripheral blood. The CDR3 bases are TGTGCCAGCCCTCGGGGTGAAACTGAAGCTTTCTTT. Protein: CASPRGETEAFF.